These 14 T cell receptor beta chains came from one sample sequenced in a study of graft-versus-host responses after intestinal transplantation. The assay was immunoSEQ multiplex PCR, and TCRdb's table has in-frame clones only and misses some. Counted here are approximately 88,000 clones, roughly 90% occurring once; the ten biggest clones make up nearly 0.11%. The antigens these receptors bind are not known. This material consisted of unstimulated CD4+ T cells sorted from spleen or lymph node cells, taken before intestinal transplant. The origin of the receptors is a human donor who received an intestinal transplant.

The rearrangement links TRBV5-1 to TRBJ2-6; TRBD2 is a possible D gene (5 bases). Trimming took 0 bases from V and 1 from J, leaving 8 bases between them. Germline loops: CDR1 SGHRS, CDR2 YFSETQ. This CDR3 contains 16 residues. CDR3 protein: CASSLDSGSGANVLTF. As DNA, the CDR3 is TGCGCCAGCAGCTTGGATTCGGGATCTGGGGCCAACGTCCTGACTTTC.

The chain combines TRBV9 with TRBJ2-1; 7 positions agree with TRBD1. CDR1 SGDLS and CDR2 YYNGEE come from the germline V gene. J lost 6 bases, V lost 0 bases, and 0 bases had no gene match. This CDR3 has 13 amino acids. CDR3 sequence (DNA): TGTGCCAGCAGCGTAGGGACAGGCAATGAGCAGTTCTTC. It translates to CASSVGTGNEQFF.

The chain carries TRBV19 and TRBJ1-1, with D possibly being TRBD1 (5 bases). Germline V gene lookup returns CDR1 LNHDA and CDR2 SQIVND (reference sequence). This CDR3 has 14 amino acids. V was trimmed by 5 bases and J by 11 bases, leaving 21 bases between them. As DNA, the CDR3 is TGTGCCAGTAGTCCCACGGGTGGAGGGGCTGGGGCTTTCTTT. Translated, it gives CASSPTGGGAGAFF.

The chain carries TRBV5-1 and TRBJ1-1; no definite D call. Trimming took off 4 bases at V and 0 bases at J, with 7 bases between the two ends. This CDR3 contains 13 residues. Germline V gene sequence: CDR1 SGHRS, CDR2 YFSETQ. The CDR3 reads CASSQTMNTEAFF. In nucleotides, the CDR3 is TGCGCCAGCAGCCAGACAATGAACACTGAAGCTTTCTTT.

The chain carries TRBV11-2 and TRBJ2-7, with 7 bases fitting TRBD2. CDR3 size: 16 residues. V gave up 5 bases and J gave up 1 base; unmatched junction bases: 11. CDR1 and CDR2 (germline): SGHAT, FQNNGV. The CDR3 coding sequence is TGTGCCAGCAGCCAGCGGTTCTCTAGCGGTTCCTACGAGCAGTACTTC. This sequence encodes CASSQRFSSGSYEQYF. Full variable domain (remainder filled in from reference TRBV11-2 and TRBJ2-7): EAGVAQSPRYKIIEKRQSVAFWCNPISGHATLYWYQQILGQGPKLLIQFQNNGVVDDSQLPKDRFSAERLKGVDSTLKIQPAKLEDSAVYLCASSQRFSSGSYEQYFGPGTRLTVT.

The chain combines TRBV25-1 with TRBJ2-3; TRBD2 agrees at 11 bases. This CDR3 has 16 residues. CDR1 is MGHDK and CDR2 is SYGVNS in the germline V gene. Trimming at V came to 5 bases and at J to 2 bases, leaving 6 bases not matched to a gene. Written as DNA, the CDR3 is TGTGCCAGCAGTCCGGGACTAGCGGCAACCACAGATACGCAGTATTTT. It encodes CASSPGLAATTDTQYF.

The genes are TRBV10-1 and TRBJ1-1; TRBD1 might be the D (6 bases). This CDR3 comprises 14 residues. Trimming pared 5 bases from V and 1 base from J, leaving 11 bases between. Germline CDR1 WNHNN, CDR2 SYGVQD (reference sequence). CDR3 loop: CASSQDRGNTEAFF. The CDR3 region has the DNA TGCGCCAGCAGTCAGGACAGAGGGAACACTGAAGCTTTCTTT.

V usage is TRBV6-6 and J usage is TRBJ2-7, with D possibly TRBD1 on 5 matching bases. CDR3 length: 12 amino acids. Looked up from germline, CDR1 is MNHNY and CDR2 is SVGAGI (reference sequence). Trimming removed 6 bases from V and 0 bases from J, with 6 bases in between. CDR3 coding DNA: TGTGCCAGCAGGCAGGGCTCCTACGAGCAGTACTTC. This sequence encodes CASRQGSYEQYF.

The chain recombines TRBV4-2 with TRBJ2-1; 13 bases agree with TRBD2. The CDR3 extends over 20 amino acids. The germline gives CDR1 LGHNA, CDR2 YNFKEQ. Trimming at V came to 1 base and at J to 0 bases, leaving 9 bases not matched to a gene. CDR3 nucleotide sequence: TGTGCCAGCAGCCAAGTTGCTGGGACTAGCGGGGTTAGCTCCTACAATGAGCAGTTCTTC. Protein sequence: CASSQVAGTSGVSSYNEQFF.

This chain links TRBV6-6 with TRBJ1-6, with 9 bases matching TRBD1. The CDR3 is made up of 16 amino acids. V lost 7 bases, J lost 7 bases, and 11 bases stayed unmatched. Germline V gives CDR1 MNHNY, CDR2 SVGAGI (reference sequence). CDR3 in amino acids: CASTPGTGIANSPLHF. The CDR3 region has the DNA TGTGCCAGCACCCCCGGGACAGGGATCGCAAATTCACCCCTCCACTTT.

The rearrangement joins TRBV18 to TRBJ2-7, with D possibly matching TRBD1 (7 bases). CDR3 length equals 14 residues. CDR1 is KGHSH and CDR2 is LQKENI in the germline V gene. Trimming shortened V by 2 bases and J by 4 bases, and 12 bases separated the two germline ends. The CDR3 DNA reads as TGTGCCAGCTCACCAGCGGGACAGACATACGAGCAGTACTTC. Protein product: CASSPAGQTYEQYF.

The count of this clone is one. This rearrangement joins TRBV10-1 to TRBJ2-1; no firm D call. CDR1 WNHNN and CDR2 SYGVQD come from the germline V gene (reference sequence). The CDR3 contains 12 residues. The V and J ends lost 2 bases and 10 bases respectively, with 9 bases between them. Written as DNA, the CDR3 is TGCGCCAGCAGTGAGGGGTCCGGGGAGCAGTTCTTC. This translates into CASSEGSGEQFF.

CDR3 sequence: CASETGTGNQPQHF. CDR3 DNA: TGTGCCAGTGAGACAGGGACGGGAAATCAGCCCCAGCATTTT. The V gene is TRBV19, the J gene TRBJ1-5; 7 bases are a match to TRBD1. The germline V gene has CDR1 LNHDA and CDR2 SQIVND (reference sequence). With V trimmed by 8 bases and J by 4 bases, 8 bases remained unmatched. The CDR3 sequence is 14 residues long.

The rearrangement joins TRBV7-3 to TRBJ2-1, with D tentatively TRBD1 (6 bases). Germline V gene data show CDR1 as SGHTA and CDR2 as FQGTGA. Between the trimmed V and J ends, which lost 1 base and 10 bases, there was a span of 17 bases. The CDR3 length is 15 residues. CDR3 bases: TGTGCCAGCAGCTTAAGGGGAACAGGGATGGGCGAGCAGTTCTTC. This gives the protein CASSLRGTGMGEQFF.